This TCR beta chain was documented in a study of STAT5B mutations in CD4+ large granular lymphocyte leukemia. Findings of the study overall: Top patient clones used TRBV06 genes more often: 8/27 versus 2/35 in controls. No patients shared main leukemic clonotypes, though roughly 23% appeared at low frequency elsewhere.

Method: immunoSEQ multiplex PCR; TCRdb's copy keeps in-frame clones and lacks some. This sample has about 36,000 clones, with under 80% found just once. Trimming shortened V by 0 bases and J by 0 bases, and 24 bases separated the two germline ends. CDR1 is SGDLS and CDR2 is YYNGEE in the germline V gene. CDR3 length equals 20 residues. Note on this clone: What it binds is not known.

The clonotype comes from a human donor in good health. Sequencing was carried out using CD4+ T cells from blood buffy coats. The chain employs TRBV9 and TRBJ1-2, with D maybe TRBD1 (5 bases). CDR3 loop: CASSVATEGWKGKANYGYTF. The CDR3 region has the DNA TGTGCCAGCAGCGTAGCTACAGAGGGGTGGAAGGGAAAAGCTAACTATGGCTACACCTTC.